Shown below are 24 T cell receptor beta chains from a single sample sequenced in a study of blood T cell repertoires in COVID-19. Sequenced by immunoSEQ multiplex PCR; TCRdb stores in-frame clones only, minus some. The sample consists of approximately 360,000 clones, about 89% of them appearing once. The specimen sequenced was PBMCs or T cells enriched from blood (not recorded which). These receptors came from a middle-aged man in a cohort exposed to, infected with or recovered from COVID-19 (not recorded which).

This sequence joins TRBV25-1 and TRBJ1-2; TRBD1 aligns across 10 bases. The ends lost 4 bases at V and 6 bases at J; junction bases unmatched: 8. Germline V gene data show CDR1 as MGHDK and CDR2 as SYGVNS. CDR3 size: 15 residues. In nucleotides, the CDR3 is TGTGCCAGCAGTGTTGAGAGGGACAGGGGCAATGGCTACACCTTC. It yields the protein CASSVERDRGNGYTF.

This clone appeared a single time. The chain is built from TRBV20-1 and TRBJ2-4; D is perhaps TRBD1 (5 bases). This CDR3 contains 15 residues. Germline V gene sequence: CDR1 DFQATT, CDR2 SNEGSKA (reference sequence). Trimming stripped 3 bases from V and 0 bases from J, with 12 bases between. CDR3 bases: TGCAGTGCTAGTACCAGGGTTCTAGCCAAAAACATTCAGTACTTC. Amino acid sequence: CSASTRVLAKNIQYF.

This clone was seen a single time. The chain links TRBV29-1 to TRBJ2-7; 9 bases agree with TRBD1. With 4 bases clipped from V and 2 bases from J, the junction kept 6 bases outside the gene matches. CDR1 is SQVTM and CDR2 is ANQGSEA in the germline V gene. The CDR3 extends over 14 amino acids. The CDR3 sequence is CSVVRDREPYEQYF. CDR3 coding DNA: TGCAGCGTTGTAAGGGACAGGGAGCCCTACGAGCAGTACTTC.

This chain joins TRBV27 and TRBJ2-2, with TRBD2 matching 16 bases. V dropped 1 base and J dropped 5; count of bases not matched to a gene: 10. This CDR3 has 20 residues. Germline CDR1 and CDR2: MNHEY and SMNVEV (reference sequence). This CDR3 is CASSLYPPGLAGGLTGELFF. For the CDR3, the DNA is TGTGCCAGCAGTTTATACCCCCCGGGACTAGCGGGAGGGTTGACCGGGGAGCTGTTTTTT.

This chain connects TRBV7-8 to TRBJ1-1; D uncertain. The CDR3 is made up of 14 amino acids. The V gene's germline CDR1 is SGHVS and CDR2 FQNEAQ. V shed 3 bases and J shed 1 base, with 9 bases lying between them. The CDR3 loop is CASSFLAGNTEAFF. CDR3 nucleotides: TGTGCCAGCAGCTTCCTCGCGGGGAACACTGAAGCTTTCTTT.

J is TRBJ2-2 and V is TRBV7-2; 7 bases fit TRBD2. With V trimmed by 5 bases and J by 1 base, 7 bases remained unmatched. CDR3 length: 16 amino acids. CDR1 is SGHTA and CDR2 is FQGNSA in the germline V gene. The CDR3 region has the DNA TGTGCCAGCAGCCCCCGAGGACTAGAGAACACCGGGGAGCTGTTTTTT. It encodes CASSPRGLENTGELFF.

This sequence joins TRBV3-1 (or the pseudogene TRBV3-2) and TRBJ2-1; no clear D gene. Trimming removed 1 base at V and 8 bases at J, with 9 bases between. Germline CDR1 is LGHDT and CDR2 is YNNKEL (reference sequence). This CDR3 contains 13 residues. The CDR3 DNA reads TGTGCCAGCAGCCAAGGGTGGCTCGATGAGCAGTTCTTC. Translating it yields CASSQGWLDEQFF.

V and J are TRBV6-4 and TRBJ2-2; 8 bases fit TRBD1. The junction had 0 bases not matched to a gene; V was cut back by 4 bases and J by 5 bases. This CDR3 comprises 13 residues. In germline, CDR1 is MRHNA, CDR2 SNTAGT. The CDR3 sequence: CASSGQGTGELFF. DNA for the CDR3: TGTGCCAGCAGTGGACAGGGGACCGGGGAGCTGTTTTTT.

The J gene is TRBJ1-5, the V gene TRBV28, with D possibly matching TRBD1 (5 bases). V lost 7 bases to trimming and J lost 3 bases, with 19 bases between them. The CDR3 extends over 16 amino acids. Germline V gene lookup returns CDR1 MDHEN and CDR2 SYDVKM. The CDR3 DNA reads as TGTGCCAGCACACTCGGGGGGAGAGGGGCCAATCAGCCCCAGCATTTT. This encodes CASTLGGRGANQPQHF.

The CDR3 DNA follows: TGTGCCATCCCAGACGCTGGACAACCGACCGGGGAGCTGTTTTTT. Translated: CAIPDAGQPTGELFF. The rearrangement joins TRBV27 to TRBJ2-2; D perhaps matches TRBD1 (5 bases). CDR1 and CDR2 from the germline V gene are MNHEY and SMNVEV (reference sequence). The CDR3 totals 15 residues. The V and J ends lost 10 bases and 5 bases respectively, with 20 bases between them.

The rearrangement links TRBV29-1 to TRBJ2-1; 13 bases fit TRBD2. This CDR3 is built from 16 residues. V shed 7 bases and J 7 bases; nucleotides not matched to a gene: 13. From germline, CDR1 is SQVTM and CDR2 ANQGSEA. CDR3 DNA: TGCAGCGCCCGCCGGACTAGCGGGAGTTTAGCTAATGAGCAGTTCTTC. Protein: CSARRTSGSLANEQFF.

This chain connects TRBV6-5 to TRBJ1-5; 9 nucleotides align to TRBD1. V gave up 5 bases and J gave up 7 bases; unmatched junction bases: 6. Germline loops: CDR1 MNHEY, CDR2 SVGAGI. The CDR3 covers 14 residues. CDR3 sequence reads: CASSPGQGIQPQHF. The CDR3 DNA follows: TGTGCCAGCAGTCCTGGACAGGGGATACAGCCCCAGCATTTT.

The CDR3 is CASKATTKHTEAFF. In DNA form, the CDR3 reads TGTGCCAGCAAGGCAACGACAAAGCACACTGAAGCTTTCTTT. V usage is TRBV11-2 and J usage is TRBJ1-1; D gene uncertain. Trimming removed 7 bases at V and 3 bases at J, with 15 bases between. CDR3 length: 14 residues. Germline CDR1 reads SGHAT; CDR2 reads FQNNGV.

The V and J genes are TRBV29-1 and TRBJ2-1; possibly TRBD1 for D (5 bases). V was trimmed by 3 bases and J by 2 bases, leaving 8 bases between them. The CDR3 covers 13 residues. Germline CDR1 is SQVTM and CDR2 is ANQGSEA. In DNA form, the CDR3 reads TGCAGCGTTGAGGGGCAGGCCTACAATGAGCAGTTCTTC. This encodes CSVEGQAYNEQFF.

As concerns this clone: The sample has other DNA sequences that encode this CDR3 too. CDR3 region: CASGQGSYEQYF. The CDR3 DNA sequence: TGTGCCAGCGGACAGGGATCCTACGAGCAGTACTTC. The genes are TRBV6-5 and TRBJ2-7, with 8 bases lining up with TRBD1. Looked up from germline, CDR1 is MNHEY and CDR2 is SVGAGI. This CDR3 is 12 amino acids long. V lost 8 bases, J lost 1 base, and 1 base stayed unmatched.

This chain uses TRBV6-1 with TRBJ1-5; 10 bases fit TRBD1. CDR1 and CDR2 from the germline V gene are MNHNS and SASEGT. The V and J ends lost 2 bases and 4 bases, in that order; junction bases with no gene match: 8. The CDR3 loop spans 17 amino acids. DNA for the CDR3: TGTGCCAGCAGTGAAAGAGACAGGGGGCTAGGAAATCAGCCCCAGCATTTT. The encoded protein is CASSERDRGLGNQPQHF.

Here the CDR3 reads CASSNLAVTTDTQYF. The CDR3 nucleotides are TGTGCCAGTAGTAACCTAGCGGTAACCACAGATACGCAGTATTTT. V is TRBV19 and J is TRBJ2-3; TRBD2 matches at 7 bases. CDR3 length: 15 amino acids. Germline lookup yields CDR1 LNHDA and CDR2 SQIVND (reference sequence). V lost 4 bases and J lost 2; bases outside the gene matches: 6.

The chain links TRBV10-3 to TRBJ2-7; possible D gene TRBD2, 5 bases. Germline-derived CDR1 and CDR2 are ENHRY and SYGVKD. Trimming pared 5 bases from V and 12 bases from J, leaving 17 bases between. The CDR3 length is 12 residues. DNA of the CDR3: TGTGCCATCAGTCCTGAGGCGGACTTGAGGTACTTC. This sequence encodes CAISPEADLRYF.

The J gene is TRBJ2-5, the V gene TRBV5-1; 7 bases line up with TRBD2. The CDR3 contains 14 residues. V trimming: 4 bases; J trimming: 1 base; junction bases outside the gene matches: 4. Germline assignment: CDR1 SGHRS and CDR2 YFSETQ. The chain's CDR3 is CASSPSGTQETQYF. CDR3 in DNA: TGCGCCAGCAGCCCCAGCGGGACCCAAGAGACCCAGTACTTC. The whole variable domain, remainder taken from reference TRBV5-1 and TRBJ2-5, is KAGVTQTPRYLIKTRGQQVTLSCSPISGHRSVSWYQQTPGQGLQFLFEYFSETQRNKGNFPGRFSGRQFSNSRSEMNVSTLELGDSALYLCASSPSGTQETQYFGPGTRLLVL.

The rearrangement joins TRBV12-3 or TRBV12-4 to TRBJ1-1, with D maybe TRBD1 (6 bases). Between the trimmed V and J ends, which lost 2 bases and 3 bases, there was a span of 7 bases. This CDR3 contains 13 residues. The DNA for the CDR3 is TGTGCCAGCAGTTTACAGGGGTACACTGAAGCTTTCTTT. It is translated as CASSLQGYTEAFF.

The chain couples TRBV18 to TRBJ1-4, with 11 bases lining up with TRBD1. Looked up from germline, CDR1 is KGHSH and CDR2 is LQKENI. The CDR3 spans 15 residues. J lost 7 bases, V lost 6 bases, and 7 bases had no gene match. The CDR3 region is CASSYGQGAREKLFF. CDR3 sequence (DNA): TGTGCCAGCTCTTACGGACAGGGGGCTCGTGAAAAACTGTTTTTT.

This chain links TRBV7-5 with TRBJ1-1; no DNA check was done on the table's D call, TRBD1. TRBV7-5 is a pseudogene. This CDR3 contains 12 residues. CDR3 residues: CVRNGRNTEAFF. In DNA, the CDR3 is TGTGTCAGAAATGGCAGGAACACTGAAGCTTTCTTT.

The chain carries TRBV24-1 and TRBJ2-7; D might be TRBD2 (6 bases). The V end lost 3 bases, the J end lost 0 bases, and 8 bases lay between the germline ends. The CDR3 is 14 amino acids. Germline CDR1 is KGHDR and CDR2 is SFDVKD. CDR3 DNA: TGTGCCACCAGTGATCCGACTAGCTCCTACGAGCAGTACTTC. Translating it yields CATSDPTSSYEQYF.

This sequence joins TRBV27 and TRBJ2-1; 12 bases are shared with TRBD2. Germline CDR1 reads MNHEY; CDR2 reads SMNVEV (reference sequence). Losses at the gene ends were 5 bases for V and 0 bases for J; bases not matched to a gene: 11. The CDR3 totals 19 residues. CDR3 sequence (DNA): TGTGCCAGCAGTCGTCTAGGGCTAGCGGGAGGGAGCTCCTACAATGAGCAGTTCTTC. It encodes CASSRLGLAGGSSYNEQFF.